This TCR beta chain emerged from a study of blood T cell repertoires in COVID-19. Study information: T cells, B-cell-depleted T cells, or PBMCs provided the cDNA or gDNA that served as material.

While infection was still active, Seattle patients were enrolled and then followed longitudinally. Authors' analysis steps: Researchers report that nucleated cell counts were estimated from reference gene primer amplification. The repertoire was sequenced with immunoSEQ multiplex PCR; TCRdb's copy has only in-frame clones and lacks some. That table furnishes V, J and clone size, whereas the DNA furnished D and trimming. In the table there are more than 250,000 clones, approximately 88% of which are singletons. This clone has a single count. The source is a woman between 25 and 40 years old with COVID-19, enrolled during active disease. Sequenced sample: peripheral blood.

CDR3 DNA sequence: TGTGCCAGCAGTGGGACAGCCGTTCAGCCCCAGCATTTT. Protein product: CASSGTAVQPQHF. The rearrangement joins TRBV12-3 or TRBV12-4 to TRBJ1-5; 7 positions agree with TRBD1. The CDR3 runs 13 residues. Trimming at V came to 5 bases and at J to 6 bases, leaving 4 bases not matched to a gene.